These T cell receptor beta chains were read from a single sample in a study of blood T cell repertoires in COVID-19. Profiling relied on immunoSEQ multiplex PCR, and the TCRdb table lists in-frame clones only, not all of them. The sample yields 140,000 to 150,000 clones, around 81% seen once. The sequenced material came from peripheral blood. These receptors were taken from a woman aged 35 to 49 with active or convalescent COVID-19. Each CDR3 is given without its conserved first and last residue. The order of the fields is CDR3 length, D gene, J gene, V gene, CDR3 protein. The D gene is left open where the match is weak.

>9|-|TRBJ1-1|TRBV19
ASRQGPEAF
>15|TRBD1|TRBJ1-1|TRBV9
ASSVGGGYVWGTEAF
>11|-|TRBJ1-1|TRBV12-3/TRBV12-4
ASSLLENTEAF
>9|-|TRBJ1-1|TRBV28
ASSPFPEAF
>11|TRBD1|TRBJ1-1|TRBV5-1
ASSFQTGREAF
>12|-|TRBJ2-7|TRBV28
ASDEGGSGYEQY
>11|-|TRBJ1-5|TRBV12-3/TRBV12-4
ASSLTTSQPQH
>13|-|TRBJ2-7|TRBV23-1
ASSQGTMGRYEQY
>12|-|TRBJ2-3|TRBV4-2
ASSQEEGRGTQY
>11|TRBD1|TRBJ1-1|TRBV5-1
ASSFDRGTEAF
>13|TRBD1|TRBJ2-1|TRBV19
ASSIKGQGYNEQF
>11|-|TRBJ1-2|TRBV7-2
ASSLSGDYGYT
>11|TRBD1|TRBJ1-2|TRBV5-1
ASSVTGLHGYT
>12|TRBD2|TRBJ2-7|TRBV3-1/TRBV3-2
ASQLAGTSYEQY
>13|TRBD2|TRBJ2-1|TRBV29-1
SVNPTSGSYNEQF
>13|TRBD2|TRBJ2-5|TRBV6-2/TRBV6-3
ASSFPTSGQETQY
>12|-|TRBJ1-3|TRBV6-5
ASKWQRSGNTIY
>13|-|TRBJ2-5|TRBV7-9
ASSLGASSQETQY
>15|TRBD2|TRBJ2-7|TRBV7-2
ASSPTLVAGVGYEQY
>14|TRBD1|TRBJ1-5|TRBV15
ATSRGGQGINQPQH
>14|TRBD1|TRBJ2-5|TRBV11-3
ASSLDGAGGGETQY
>13|-|TRBJ2-1|TRBV5-1
ASSTGLSGPFEQF
>13|TRBD1|TRBJ1-2|TRBV18
ASSPLPRDSYGYT
>12|-|TRBJ1-2|TRBV6-1
ASSEAPRGYGYT
>12|-|TRBJ1-1|TRBV5-4
ASTLGGLDTEAF
>12|-|TRBJ2-7|TRBV5-1
ACQQGPFSYEQY